This is a list of T cell receptor beta chains from one sample in a study of T cells in Graves' hyperthyroidism and ophthalmopathy. TCRdb re-called the multiplex PCR reads with MiXCR, one entry per CDR3 protein. The sample lists about 560,000 distinct CDR3 sequences, approximately 14% occurring once. Sequences were obtained from blood. These receptors all stem from a woman aged 40 to 50 with Graves' hyperthyroidism. CDR3s leave out the opening cysteine and the closing phenylalanine or tryptophan. The D gene is left open where the match is weak. Size is omitted from some rows. Given values are once, few, many or a class for expanded clones.

d_call j_call v_call clone_size cdr3_aa
TRBD2 TRBJ2-3 TRBV28 many ASKQGGITDTQY
NA TRBJ2-2 TRBV9 few ASSASAQGTGELF
NA TRBJ1-1 TRBV10-3 many AISERPNTEAF
TRBD1 TRBJ2-1 TRBV3-1 many ASTDRGRNEQF
NA TRBJ2-6 TRBV3-1 NA ASNQESRGANVLT
NA TRBJ1-1 TRBV11-2 many ASSLGLSAF
TRBD1 TRBJ1-4 TRBV24-1 NA ATSAGPVQGANEKLF
TRBD2 TRBJ2-5 TRBV2 many ASNSGLAGGWAETQY
NA TRBJ2-7 TRBV27 few ASSFRDAIGKQY
NA TRBJ2-2 TRBV3-1 many ASSQDAFTGELF
TRBD1 TRBJ2-7 TRBV12-3/TRBV12-4 many ASSRLFGTAEQY
NA TRBJ2-3 TRBV27 many ASSHRSTDTQY
NA TRBJ2-2 TRBV19 many ASSRGWDTVTGELF
TRBD1 TRBJ1-3 TRBV20-1 NA SAGNPGTGEPTFSGNTIY
TRBD2 TRBJ2-2 TRBV15 NA ATSRDPGLAGNTGELF
TRBD1 TRBJ1-1 TRBV28 many ASSTETGDGEAF
TRBD2 TRBJ2-1 TRBV5-1 few ASSQLAGENNEQF
NA TRBJ2-6 TRBV12-3/TRBV12-4 few ASSFKHKFTSSGANVLT
TRBD2 TRBJ2-7 TRBV7-8 few ASSWGGSGSLEQY
TRBD2 TRBJ2-5 TRBV3-1 NA ASSQDRSSGRTQY
TRBD1 TRBJ1-6 TRBV28 many ASYDGQGADNSPLH
NA TRBJ2-1 TRBV24-1 few ATSDPGTNNEQF
TRBD1 TRBJ2-7 TRBV28 NA ASSPPGQGAGQY
NA TRBJ1-3 TRBV11-2 many ASSLDLAITSGNTIY
TRBD1 TRBJ1-3 TRBV7-8 many ASSLQGASGNTIY
TRBD2 TRBJ2-7 TRBV11-2 many ASSLDPWLAGEYEQY
NA TRBJ1-1 TRBV12-3/TRBV12-4 NA ASRTLQTANTEAF
NA TRBJ1-1 TRBV2 NA ASRLTETIDDF
TRBD2 TRBJ2-1 TRBV6-1 many ASSPLAGDYNEQF
NA TRBJ2-4 TRBV6-1 many ASSVEGTLAKNIQY
NA TRBJ2-7 TRBV9 many ASSVAPAQGDEQY
NA TRBJ2-1 TRBV11-2 many ASSRQNNEQF
NA TRBJ1-6 TRBV4-1 NA ASSQDEGKNSPLH
TRBD1 TRBJ1-2 TRBV7-8 many ASSDGQGKNYGYT
TRBD2 TRBJ2-3 TRBV5-6 few ASSDVGLAGDTQY
TRBD1 TRBJ2-2 TRBV28 many ASSPGQITGELF
NA TRBJ2-1 TRBV5-1 NA ASRGEGSYNEQF
NA TRBJ2-3 TRBV30 many ACRAGPSTDTQY
TRBD2 TRBJ2-7 TRBV29-1 few SVRLAGGYEQY
NA TRBJ2-2 TRBV7-9 few ASSLPGGTNTGELF
TRBD1 TRBJ2-1 TRBV27 many ASSLGTGVFNEQF
NA TRBJ2-1 TRBV10-2 many ASSENRDFDNEQF
TRBD1 TRBJ2-7 TRBV29-1 NA SVEGVGTGSKFEQY
NA TRBJ2-7 TRBV28 many ASRHPSAGYEQY
TRBD2 TRBJ2-1 TRBV4-2 NA ASSFLRSSGTYHSYNEQF
NA TRBJ2-1 TRBV12-3/TRBV12-4 NA ASSKDDRRQF
NA TRBJ1-4 TRBV28 NA ASSLELGADNEKLF
TRBD2 TRBJ2-3 TRBV18 few ASSPPGLAGIDTQY
TRBD1 TRBJ2-1 TRBV18 NA ASSLSGTGVNNEQF
NA TRBJ2-7 TRBV2 many ASSIQGYEQY
NA TRBJ2-3 TRBV6-2/TRBV6-3 many ASSYSRVDTQY
NA TRBJ1-1 TRBV30 many AWKVYGVGNTEAF
NA TRBJ2-5 TRBV20-1 many SASPVVAAQETQY